These 7 T cell receptor beta chains were all obtained from the same sample, sequenced in a study of T cells in Graves' hyperthyroidism and ophthalmopathy. Researchers amplified the TCR beta CDR3 regions from RNA transcripts. During a first-round RT-PCR of the TCR CDR3, the HTBI primer set was used. A single record per CDR3 protein comes from TCRdb applying MiXCR to the multiplex PCR reads. The sample carries around 400,000 distinct CDR3 sequences, approximately 25% recorded once. The sequenced material came from blood. The source of these receptors is a man between 50 and 59 years old with Graves' hyperthyroidism.

The CDR3 here is CASSLDKLAGTDTQYF. In DNA, the CDR3 is TGTGCCAGCAGCTTAGATAAGTTAGCGGGCACAGATACGCAGTATTTT. This rearrangement joins TRBV11-3 to TRBJ2-3; the D gene is possibly TRBD2 (6 bases). Germline V gene sequence: CDR1 SGHNT, CDR2 YENEEA. The CDR3 has 16 residues. Trimming took off 0 bases at V and 1 base at J, with 11 bases between the two ends.

The rearrangement links TRBV9 to TRBJ2-1, with TRBD2 identical over 7 bases. Germline V gene sequence: CDR1 SGDLS, CDR2 YYNGEE. The CDR3 extends over 16 amino acids. The junction had 10 bases not matched to a gene; V was cut back by 0 bases and J by 7 bases. CDR3 DNA sequence: TGTGCCAGCAGCGTAGGTACTAGCGCCCTATTGAATGAGCAGTTCTTC. Protein product: CASSVGTSALLNEQFF.

There are many counts of this clonotype. The chain joins TRBV6-2 or TRBV6-3 to TRBJ2-7; D is possibly TRBD2 (5 bases). Germline V gene lookup returns CDR1 MNHEY and CDR2 SVGEGT. Trimming took off 5 bases at V and 0 bases at J, with 14 bases between the two ends. This CDR3 contains 15 residues. CDR3 sequence: CASSHQAGSSYEQYF. The CDR3 DNA follows: TGTGCCAGCAGTCACCAGGCTGGGAGCTCCTACGAGCAGTACTTC.

On this clonotype: A much larger clone differs by one base, so this may be a read error. V gene TRBV14 combines with J gene TRBJ2-7; a possible D gene is TRBD1 (5 bases). Germline assignment: CDR1 SGHDN and CDR2 FVKESK. The CDR3 has 14 amino acids. This chain's CDR3 is CAGSSRGAVSEQYF. The CDR3, as DNA: TGTGCCGGCAGCAGCCGTGGGGCGGTATCCGAGCAGTACTTC. The entire variable domain, with the rest obtained from reference TRBV14 and TRBJ2-7, is as follows: EAGVTQFPSHSVIEKGQTVTLRCDPISGHDNLYWYRRVMGKEIKFLLHFVKESKQDESGMPNNRFLAERTGGTYSTLKVQPAELEDSGVYFCAGSSRGAVSEQYFGPGTRLTVT.

This chain uses TRBV7-6 with TRBJ2-7; D possibly corresponds to TRBD2 (5 bases). The CDR3 spans 14 residues. Germline values: CDR1 SGHVS, CDR2 FNYEAQ. V lost 2 bases and J 6 bases, leaving 14 bases between the germline ends. The CDR3 loop reads CASSLKGPRGEQYF. The CDR3 DNA reads as TGTGCCAGCAGCTTAAAAGGCCCCCGGGGCGAGCAGTACTTC.

In its sample, this clonotype was seen a few times. The chain is built from TRBV29-1 and TRBJ2-7; no definite D call. CDR1 is SQVTM, CDR2 ANQGSEA, per germline. Trimming left V 7 bases short and J 2 bases short, with 15 bases between. This CDR3 is built from 13 residues. The CDR3 region has the DNA TGCAGCGCCCAGGTTGGAGCAACCTACGAGCAGTACTTC. It codes for CSAQVGATYEQYF.

This clonotype was recorded a few times. V usage is TRBV5-1 and J usage is TRBJ2-2; 7 nucleotides match TRBD1. From germline, CDR1 is SGHRS and CDR2 YFSETQ. J was trimmed by 5 bases and V by 4 bases; bases with no gene match: 8. CDR3 length equals 15 residues. The CDR3, as DNA: TGCGCCAGCAGCATTACCGGGACAGAGACCGGGGAGCTGTTTTTT. Amino acid sequence: CASSITGTETGELFF.